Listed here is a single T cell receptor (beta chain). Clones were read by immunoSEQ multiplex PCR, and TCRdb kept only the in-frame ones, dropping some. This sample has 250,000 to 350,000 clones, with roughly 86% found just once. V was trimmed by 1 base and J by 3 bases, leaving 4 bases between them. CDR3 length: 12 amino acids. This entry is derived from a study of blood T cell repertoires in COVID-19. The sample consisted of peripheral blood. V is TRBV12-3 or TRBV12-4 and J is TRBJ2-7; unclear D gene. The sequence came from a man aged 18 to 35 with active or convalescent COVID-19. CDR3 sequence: CASSLVYYEQYF. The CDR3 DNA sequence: TGTGCCAGCAGTTTAGTCTACTACGAGCAGTACTTC.